Presented here are 9 T cell receptor beta chains from one specimen sequenced in a study of cytomegalovirus exposure and HLA in healthy donors. Amplification used 60 Vbeta primers and 13 Jbeta primers. Method: immunoSEQ multiplex PCR; TCRdb's copy keeps in-frame clones and lacks some. The data show about 210,000 clones, around 78% seen once. Material for sequencing was PBMCs. Source of these receptors: a woman in her thirties in good health and CMV-seropositive.

V gene TRBV19 combines with J gene TRBJ2-5; 8 nucleotides align to TRBD2. V was pared by 10 bases and J by 5 bases, with 9 bases of the junction left unmatched. Germline V gene lookup returns CDR1 LNHDA and CDR2 SQIVND (reference sequence). The CDR3 totals 13 residues. The CDR3 loop is CATKPGGRETQYF. Written as DNA, the CDR3 is TGTGCCACGAAACCGGGAGGGAGGGAGACCCAGTACTTC.

This clone has a handful of counts. V is TRBV5-1 and J is TRBJ1-2; TRBD1 matches 8 bases. CDR3 size: 14 residues. The ends lost 2 bases at V and 4 bases at J; junction bases unmatched: 4. In germline, CDR1 is SGHRS, CDR2 YFSETQ. The CDR3 region has the DNA TGCGCCAGCAGCTTCCAACAGGGGGGCTATGGCTACACCTTC. Its protein product is CASSFQQGGYGYTF. The variable domain in full, completed from reference TRBV5-1 and TRBJ1-2, reads KAGVTQTPRYLIKTRGQQVTLSCSPISGHRSVSWYQQTPGQGLQFLFEYFSETQRNKGNFPGRFSGRQFSNSRSEMNVSTLELGDSALYLCASSFQQGGYGYTFGSGTRLTVV.

V gene TRBV28 combines with J gene TRBJ1-2; D not certain. The germline gives CDR1 MDHEN, CDR2 SYDVKM. Trimming pared 5 bases from V and 4 bases from J, leaving 11 bases between. The CDR3 loop spans 13 amino acids. The CDR3 spells CASSAGAAYGYTF. CDR3 DNA: TGTGCCAGCAGTGCGGGAGCCGCCTATGGCTACACCTTC.

The J gene is TRBJ2-5, the V gene TRBV29-1, with 7 positions matching TRBD1. V gave up 5 bases and J gave up 1 base; unmatched junction bases: 7. Germline loops: CDR1 SQVTM, CDR2 ANQGSEA. CDR3 length: 14 amino acids. This CDR3 reads CSVSRQGFQETQYF. DNA for the CDR3: TGCAGCGTTTCCCGACAGGGCTTCCAAGAGACCCAGTACTTC.

The V call is TRBV7-9, the J call TRBJ2-5; no definite D call. Germline CDR1 and CDR2: SEHNR and FQNEAQ (reference sequence). The CDR3 extends over 14 amino acids. V lost 4 bases, J lost 7 bases, and 16 bases lay in between. The CDR3 DNA follows: TGTGCCAGCAGCTCTCTCTTCCAAAGAGGGACCCAGTACTTC. The encoded protein is CASSSLFQRGTQYF.

In this sample, this clone turned up once. The chain combines TRBV11-3 with TRBJ1-2; no clear D. The germline V and J ends were trimmed by 1 base and 4 bases, with 10 bases remaining between them. The CDR3 has 14 residues. CDR1 and CDR2 (germline): SGHNT, YENEEA. CDR3 residues: CASSLGGIRYGYTF. The CDR3 DNA reads as TGTGCCAGCAGCTTAGGCGGTATTCGCTATGGCTACACCTTC.

This sequence joins TRBV5-1 and TRBJ1-5, with a possible D match to TRBD1 (6 bases). Trimming shortened V by 5 bases and J by 0 bases, and 9 bases separated the two germline ends. The CDR3 is made up of 14 amino acids. Germline V CDR1 and CDR2: SGHRS, YFSETQ. CDR3: CASSPDSSNQPQHF. Here the CDR3 DNA reads TGCGCCAGCAGTCCGGACAGTAGCAATCAGCCCCAGCATTTT.

The V and J genes are TRBV30 and TRBJ2-5; possibly TRBD1 for D (6 bases). This CDR3 spans 14 amino acids. Trimming left V 2 bases short and J 2 bases short, with 12 bases between. Germline CDR1 is GTSNPN and CDR2 is SVGIG (reference sequence). Here the CDR3 reads CAWSQPTGQETQYF. The CDR3 DNA sequence: TGTGCCTGGAGTCAACCGACAGGACAAGAGACCCAGTACTTC.

The chain employs TRBV9 and TRBJ1-1; D remains ambiguous. Trimming pared 0 bases from V and 4 bases from J, leaving 10 bases between. This CDR3 is 14 amino acids long. The germline V gene has CDR1 SGDLS and CDR2 YYNGEE. CDR3 loop: CASSVEMTSTEAFF. CDR3 nucleotide sequence: TGTGCCAGCAGCGTAGAAATGACAAGCACTGAAGCTTTCTTT.